This T cell receptor (beta chain) is from a study of T cells after yellow fever vaccination. The CDR3 is 14 amino acids. Germline V gene data show CDR1 as SQVTM and CDR2 as ANQGSEA. The V end lost 6 bases, the J end lost 2 bases, and 14 bases lay between the germline ends. General study findings and limits: FACS-sorted repertoires could harbor abundant contaminating bulk-population clonotypes.

Production of TCR cDNA was by 5'RACE template switching, which also added a universal primer site and UMIs. TCRdb itself ran the 5' RACE reads through MiXCR, one entry per CDR3 protein. The sample has just under 600,000 distinct CDR3 sequences, about 13% seen once; the top ten hold over 12%. On this clonotype: What it binds is unknown.

This material consisted of PBMCs, taken on the day of the yellow fever booster vaccination. V usage is TRBV29-1 and J usage is TRBJ2-1, with D maybe TRBD2 (6 bases). The TCR was taken from a man aged 30 to 39 who received the YFV17D yellow fever vaccine. The CDR3 reads CSVPSSVTYNEQFF. CDR3 nucleotide sequence: TGCAGCGTGCCGTCTAGCGTAACCTACAATGAGCAGTTCTTC.